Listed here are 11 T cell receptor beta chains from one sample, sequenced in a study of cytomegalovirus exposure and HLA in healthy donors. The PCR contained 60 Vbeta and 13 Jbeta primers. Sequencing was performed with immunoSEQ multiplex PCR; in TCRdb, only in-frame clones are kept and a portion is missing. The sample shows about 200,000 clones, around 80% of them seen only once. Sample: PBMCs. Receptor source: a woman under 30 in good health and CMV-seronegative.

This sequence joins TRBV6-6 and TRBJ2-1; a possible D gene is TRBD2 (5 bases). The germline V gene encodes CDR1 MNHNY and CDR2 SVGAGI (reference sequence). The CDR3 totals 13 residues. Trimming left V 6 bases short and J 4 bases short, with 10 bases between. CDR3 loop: CASSPDFYNEQFF. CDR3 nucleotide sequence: TGTGCCAGCAGCCCGGACTTTTACAATGAGCAGTTCTTC.

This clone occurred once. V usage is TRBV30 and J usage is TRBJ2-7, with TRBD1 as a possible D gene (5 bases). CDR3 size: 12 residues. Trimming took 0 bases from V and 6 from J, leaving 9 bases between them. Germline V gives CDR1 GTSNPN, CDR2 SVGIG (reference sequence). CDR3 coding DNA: TGTGCCTGGAGTGTCTCTGGGGCCGAGCAGTACGTC. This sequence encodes CAWSVSGAEQYV.

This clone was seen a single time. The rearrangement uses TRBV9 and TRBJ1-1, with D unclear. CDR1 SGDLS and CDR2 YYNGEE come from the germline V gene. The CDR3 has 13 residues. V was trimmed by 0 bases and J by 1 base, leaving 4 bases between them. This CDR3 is CASSVARNTEAFF. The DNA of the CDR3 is TGTGCCAGCAGCGTAGCCAGGAACACTGAAGCTTTCTTT.

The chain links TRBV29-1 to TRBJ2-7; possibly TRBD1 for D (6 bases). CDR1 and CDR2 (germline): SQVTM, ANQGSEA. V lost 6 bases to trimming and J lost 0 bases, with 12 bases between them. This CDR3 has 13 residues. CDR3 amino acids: CSVARDNSYEQYF. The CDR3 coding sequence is TGCAGCGTGGCCCGGGACAACTCCTACGAGCAGTACTTC.

The CDR3 protein is CASSLQAGVNEQFF. The CDR3 coding sequence is TGTGCCAGCAGTTTACAAGCGGGAGTCAATGAGCAGTTCTTC. The chain carries TRBV27 and TRBJ2-1; 8 bases match TRBD2. The CDR3 length is 14 residues. From germline, CDR1 is MNHEY and CDR2 SMNVEV (reference sequence). The ends lost 2 bases at V and 6 bases at J; junction bases unmatched: 3.

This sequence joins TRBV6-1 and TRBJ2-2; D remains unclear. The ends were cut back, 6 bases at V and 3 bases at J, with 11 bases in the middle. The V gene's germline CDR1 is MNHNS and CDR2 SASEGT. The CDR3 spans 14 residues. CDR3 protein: CASRAGPHTGELFF. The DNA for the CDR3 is TGTGCCAGCAGGGCAGGTCCCCACACCGGGGAGCTGTTTTTT.

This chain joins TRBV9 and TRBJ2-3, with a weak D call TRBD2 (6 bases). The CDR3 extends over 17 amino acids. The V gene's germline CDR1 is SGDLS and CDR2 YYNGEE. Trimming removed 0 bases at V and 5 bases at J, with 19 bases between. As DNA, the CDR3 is TGTGCCAGCAGCGTAGATTCCCTGGACTACGACCGAGATACGCAGTATTTT. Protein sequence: CASSVDSLDYDRDTQYF.

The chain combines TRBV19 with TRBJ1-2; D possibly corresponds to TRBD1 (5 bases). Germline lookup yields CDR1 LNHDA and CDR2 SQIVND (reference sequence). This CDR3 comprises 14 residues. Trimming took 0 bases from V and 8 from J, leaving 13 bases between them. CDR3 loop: CASSIEGRGEGYTF. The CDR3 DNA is TGTGCCAGTAGTATAGAAGGACGGGGGGAGGGCTACACCTTC.

CDR3 DNA sequence: TGTGCCAGCAGTCCTGGCCCCGGGGCCAACGTCCTGACTTTC. This codes for CASSPGPGANVLTF. This chain links TRBV6-5 with TRBJ2-6; D call uncertain. Trimming removed 5 bases from V and 4 bases from J, with 9 bases in between. The CDR3 runs 14 residues. Germline-derived CDR1 and CDR2 are MNHEY and SVGAGI.

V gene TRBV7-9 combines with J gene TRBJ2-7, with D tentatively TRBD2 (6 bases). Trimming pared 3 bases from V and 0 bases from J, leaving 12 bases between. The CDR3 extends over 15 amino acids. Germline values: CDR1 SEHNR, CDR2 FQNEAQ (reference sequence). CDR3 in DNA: TGTGCCAGCAGCTTCTCGTACGGGAGCTCCTACGAGCAGTACTTC. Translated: CASSFSYGSSYEQYF.

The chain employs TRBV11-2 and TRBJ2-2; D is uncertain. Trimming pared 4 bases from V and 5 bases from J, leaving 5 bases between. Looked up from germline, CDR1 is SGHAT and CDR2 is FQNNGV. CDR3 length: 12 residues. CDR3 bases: TGTGCCAGCAGCTCACAGACCGGGGAGCTGTTTTTT. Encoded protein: CASSSQTGELFF.